These T cell receptor beta chains were read from a single sample in a study of blood T cells in healthy people across ages. TCRdb used MiXCR to reprocess the 5' RACE reads, holding one entry per CDR3 protein. This sample has approximately 760,000 distinct CDR3 sequences, with around 25% found just once. The sample was also linked to a second study, of T cells of mothers and their children.

The sequencing input was blood. The receptors come from a boy between 10 and 17 years old in good health. Each CDR3 is given with its conserved first and last residue. Each record gives: V gene, J gene, D gene, clone size, CDR3 length, CDR3 protein, CDR3 DNA. A D gene is named only where the DNA matches it firmly. Clone size is not always given. Where it is, it says once, few, many or a class for expanded clones.

TRBV2	TRBJ2-2	NA	NA	15	CASRPLAANTGELFF	TGTGCCAGCAGGCCTCTCGCGGCGAACACCGGGGAGCTGTTTTTT
TRBV4-3	TRBJ1-6	NA	NA	14	CASSQRAGDSPLHF	TGCGCCAGCAGCCAAAGGGCAGGAGATTCACCCCTCCACTTT
TRBV7-2	TRBJ2-7	TRBD2	few	12	CASSHSGYEQYF	TGTGCCAGCAGCCATAGCGGGTACGAGCAGTACTTC
TRBV12-3/TRBV12-4	TRBJ2-2	NA	NA	15	CASSDPEVHTGELFF	TGTGCCAGCAGTGACCCGGAGGTCCACACCGGGGAGCTGTTTTTT
TRBV28	TRBJ2-5	TRBD1	few	16	CASSLAPGQGGETQYF	TGTGCCAGCAGTTTAGCCCCCGGACAGGGTGGAGAGACCCAGTACTTC
TRBV21-1	TRBJ2-7	NA	NA	16	CASSKKGTDRIHEQYF	TGTGCCAGCAGCAAAAAAGGGACGGACAGGATCCACGAGCAGTACTTC
TRBV13	TRBJ2-2	TRBD2	few	20	CASSPGLAGGPSQNTGELFF	TGTGCCAGCAGCCCGGGGCTAGCGGGGGGGCCCTCGCAGAACACCGGGGAGCTGTTTTTT
TRBV20-1	TRBJ2-3	NA	NA	13	CSARWLTGTTQYF	TGCAGTGCTAGATGGTTGACCGGGACAACGCAGTATTTT
TRBV20-1	TRBJ2-3	NA	few	18	CSAAHPLPWLTSTDTQYF	TGCAGTGCTGCCCATCCCCTCCCGTGGCTCACTAGCACAGATACGCAGTATTTT
TRBV7-9	TRBJ1-4	NA	NA	15	CASSGLRATNEKLLF	TGTGCCAGCAGCGGCTTAAGGGCAACTAATGAAAAACTGCTTTTT
TRBV10-3	TRBJ1-6	NA	NA	12	CATLSSGSPLHF	TGTGCCACGCTCTCCAGTGGTTCACCCCTCCACTTT
TRBV12-3/TRBV12-4	TRBJ2-1	NA	NA	15	CASSPRGGFYNEQFF	TGTGCCAGCAGCCCCAGGGGGGGTTTTTACAATGAGCAGTTCTTC
TRBV4-3	TRBJ2-1	NA	NA	13	CASSQAGWHEQFF	TGCGCCAGCAGCCAAGCAGGGTGGCATGAGCAGTTCTTC
TRBV7-2	TRBJ2-1	TRBD2	NA	15	CASSLRAGGPNEQFF	TGTGCCAGCAGCTTAAGAGCGGGGGGGCCCAATGAGCAGTTCTTC
TRBV28	TRBJ2-5	NA	few	17	CASSLARGEREEETQYF	TGTGCCAGCAGTCTTGCAAGAGGGGAAAGAGAGGAGGAGACCCAGTACTTC
TRBV6-6	TRBJ1-6	NA	few	16	CASSPIGRSYNSPLHF	TGTGCCAGCAGCCCGATAGGACGGTCCTATAATTCACCCCTCCACTTT
TRBV20-1	TRBJ2-5	NA	few	14	CSATQGGGGETQYF	TGCAGTGCAACGCAGGGGGGAGGTGGAGAGACCCAGTACTTC
TRBV19	TRBJ2-2	TRBD2	NA	17	CASTGQASGRMAGELFF	TGTGCCAGTACAGGACAGGCTAGCGGGAGGATGGCCGGGGAGCTGTTTTTT
TRBV29-1	TRBJ2-1	NA	few	11	CSVPAYNEQFF	TGCAGCGTACCGGCCTACAATGAGCAGTTCTTC
TRBV6-1	TRBJ2-2	NA	few	12	CASSDLGGELFF	TGTGCCAGCAGTGATCTCGGCGGGGAGCTGTTTTTT
TRBV12-5	TRBJ2-5	TRBD1	few	14	CASGSGTDQETQYF	TGTGCTAGTGGTTCCGGGACAGACCAAGAGACCCAGTACTTC
TRBV6-2/TRBV6-3	TRBJ1-4	NA	NA	16	CASSQSGTATNEKLFF	TGTGCCAGCAGCCAATCCGGGACGGCAACTAATGAAAAACTGTTTTTT
TRBV25-1	TRBJ2-5	TRBD2	few	17	CASSDLSGLAGEEAQYF	TGTGCCAGCAGTGACCTATCCGGACTAGCGGGGGAAGAGGCCCAGTACTTC
TRBV7-6	TRBJ1-2	NA	NA	13	CASSPGTWGGYTF	TGTGCCAGCAGTCCCGGGACCTGGGGTGGCTACACCTTC
TRBV12-3/TRBV12-4	TRBJ2-3	NA	few	12	CASSLEGDTEYF	TGTGCCAGCAGTTTGGAAGGAGATACGGAGTATTTT
TRBV15	TRBJ2-3	TRBD2	NA	15	CATSRELAGGDTQYF	TGTGCCACCAGCAGGGAACTAGCGGGAGGAGATACGCAGTATTTT
TRBV21-1	TRBJ2-2	NA	NA	11	CASSKRGELFF	TGTGCCAGCAGCAAAAGGGGGGAGCTGTTTTTT
TRBV7-9	TRBJ2-1	NA	NA	13	CASEGPHKDEQFF	TGTGCCAGCGAGGGACCTCACAAGGATGAGCAGTTCTTC
TRBV28	TRBJ2-7	TRBD1	few	14	CASTGTGGSYEQYF	TGTGCCAGCACAGGGACAGGGGGGTCCTACGAGCAGTACTTC
TRBV4-3	TRBJ2-5	TRBD1	NA	15	CASSQEPRGQETQYF	TGCGCCAGCAGCCAAGAACCCAGGGGGCAAGAGACCCAGTACTTC
TRBV7-3	TRBJ2-4	NA	few	12	CASSSSPGEQYF	TGTGCCAGCAGTTCATCGCCGGGAGAACAGTACTTC
TRBV29-1	TRBJ2-7	NA	NA	13	CSVGQRNSYEQYF	TGCAGCGTTGGACAGCGTAACTCCTACGAGCAGTACTTC
TRBV12-3/TRBV12-4	TRBJ1-5	NA	NA	12	CASSPDQQPQHF	TGTGCCAGCAGTCCCGACCAGCAGCCCCAGCATTTT
TRBV15	TRBJ2-1	TRBD1	NA	15	CATSENRGTDNEQFF	TGTGCCACCAGTGAAAACAGGGGAACGGACAATGAGCAGTTCTTC
TRBV29-1	TRBJ1-3	NA	few	13	CSVGGAGGNTIYF	TGCAGCGTTGGGGGGGCTGGTGGAAACACCATATATTTT
TRBV7-7	TRBJ2-5	TRBD2	NA	17	CASSLSSSGGLKETQYF	TGTGCTAGCAGCTTAAGTTCGAGCGGGGGACTTAAAGAGACCCAGTACTTC
TRBV11-2	TRBJ2-4	NA	NA	15	CASSPRAAAKNIQYF	TGTGCCAGCAGCCCCCGGGCGGCAGCCAAAAACATTCAGTACTTC
TRBV3-1	TRBJ2-1	TRBD2	NA	12	CASSRTGGEQFF	TGTGCCAGCAGCCGGACGGGAGGTGAGCAGTTCTTC
TRBV13	TRBJ2-3	NA	many	14	CASSLRASMDTQYF	TGTGCCAGCAGCTTAAGGGCCAGTATGGATACGCAGTATTTT
TRBV2	TRBJ2-5	NA	NA	14	CASSREGAQETQYF	TGTGCCAGCAGTCGTGAGGGAGCCCAAGAGACCCAGTACTTC
TRBV5-4	TRBJ2-4	NA	few	15	CASSLTAYGENIQYF	TGTGCCAGCAGCTTGACCGCGTACGGAGAAAACATTCAGTACTTC
TRBV24-1	TRBJ2-2	NA	few	17	CATSDFGLETNTGELFF	TGTGCCACCAGTGATTTTGGGCTAGAGACGAACACCGGGGAGCTGTTTTTT
TRBV7-9	TRBJ2-3	NA	few	16	CASSSSGGDFSDTQYF	TGTGCCAGCAGCTCCTCAGGCGGGGACTTTTCAGATACGCAGTATTTT
TRBV29-1	TRBJ2-7	NA	many	12	CSVGDNSYEQYF	TGCAGCGTGGGCGACAACTCCTACGAGCAGTACTTC
TRBV4-1	TRBJ2-5	NA	NA	15	CASSQVQGNLETQYF	TGCGCCAGCAGCCAAGTACAGGGAAATTTAGAGACCCAGTACTTC
TRBV3-1	TRBJ2-5	NA	few	15	CASSQEGIIQETQYF	TGTGCCAGCAGCCAAGAGGGGATTATCCAAGAGACCCAGTACTTC
TRBV14	TRBJ1-2	NA	NA	17	CASSQDPSVAGSRGYTF	TGTGCCAGCAGCCAAGATCCGAGCGTCGCAGGTTCGCGCGGCTACACCTTC
TRBV29-1	TRBJ1-4	NA	NA	12	CSAGQYNEKLFF	TGCAGCGCTGGACAGTATAATGAAAAACTGTTTTTT
TRBV12-5	TRBJ1-5	NA	NA	14	CASGPRLGGQPQHF	TGTGCTAGTGGTCCCCGTTTGGGCGGTCAGCCCCAGCATTTT
TRBV7-8	TRBJ2-7	NA	NA	16	CASSLSLPGLSYEQYF	TGTGCCAGCAGCTTAAGCCTCCCAGGCCTCTCCTACGAGCAGTACTTC